This T cell receptor (beta chain) came from a study of regulatory T cells in long-lasting Graves disease. Documented time point: newly diagnosed GD, antithyroid drugs for less than 3 months. Construction of the TCR library relied on RNA isolated from PBMCs. Libraries of TCR beta came from iRepertoire HTBI primers plus Arm-PCR of CDR3 regions. TCRdb reprocessed the multiplex PCR reads via MiXCR and lists one record per CDR3 protein. This table holds 400,000 to 500,000 distinct CDR3 sequences, approximately 14% found once. This clonotype was found many times. Germline assignment: CDR1 MNHEY and CDR2 SMNVEV (reference sequence). The CDR3 contains 14 residues. J was trimmed by 10 bases and V by 6 bases; bases with no gene match: 8. These same records also appear under a second study, on T cells in Graves' hyperthyroidism and ophthalmopathy.

This receptor was identified in a woman between 45 and 65 years old with Graves disease. This rearrangement joins TRBV27 to TRBJ2-1, with 11 positions matching TRBD2. This specimen was peripheral blood mononuclear cells (PBMCs), taken at new diagnosis, from a patient treated with antithyroid drugs. The chain's CDR3 is CASRAGTSGGEQFF. The CDR3 DNA follows: TGTGCCAGCAGGGCTGGGACTAGCGGAGGGGAGCAGTTCTTC.